A single sample gave rise to the 17 T cell receptor beta chains below, sequenced in a study of identical twins' blood T cells. TCRdb passed the 5' RACE reads through MiXCR, listing each CDR3 protein once. The sample lists 300,000 to 400,000 distinct CDR3 sequences, more than 25% occurring once. Sequenced input: PBMCs. The source is a woman aged 18 to 55 in good health.

The chain carries TRBV10-3 and TRBJ2-5; TRBD1 might be the D (6 bases). Looked up from germline, CDR1 is ENHRY and CDR2 is SYGVKD. The V gene lost 2 bases and the J gene lost 1 base, with 11 bases spanning the gap. The CDR3 has 15 amino acids. CDR3 bases: TGTGCCATCAGTGAGCCCCAACAGGGCCAAGAGACCCAGTACTTC. This encodes CAISEPQQGQETQYF.

This clonotype was counted between two and nine times. The chain has TRBV20-1 and TRBJ2-5; D is perhaps TRBD2 (7 bases). This CDR3 comprises 15 residues. Germline V CDR1 and CDR2: DFQATT, SNEGSKA (reference sequence). Trimming stripped 6 bases from V and 1 base from J, with 18 bases between. CDR3 region: CSAPNAGAFQETQYF. As DNA, the CDR3 is TGCAGTGCCCCGAATGCGGGGGCCTTCCAAGAGACCCAGTACTTC.

This sequence joins TRBV20-1 and TRBJ1-5; no clear D gene. The CDR3 is 13 amino acids. The V end lost 3 bases, the J end lost 2 bases, and 8 bases lay between the germline ends. Germline CDR1 reads DFQATT; CDR2 reads SNEGSKA (reference sequence). DNA for the CDR3: TGCAGTGCTAGCTCGCAGGGCAATCAGCCCCAGCATTTT. Amino acids: CSASSQGNQPQHF.

V gene TRBV19 combines with J gene TRBJ2-3, with TRBD2 matching over 7 bases. Looked up from germline, CDR1 is LNHDA and CDR2 is SQIVND (reference sequence). CDR3 length: 15 residues. Germline trimming cut 2 bases from V and 6 bases from J; bases unmatched to any gene: 8. Here the CDR3 reads CASSILGLKSDTQYF. The DNA for the CDR3 is TGTGCCAGTAGTATACTGGGACTAAAGTCGGATACGCAGTATTTT.

The chain carries TRBV6-5 and TRBJ1-6; tentatively, D is TRBD1 (5 bases). The CDR3 contains 15 residues. Trimming removed 0 bases at V and 7 bases at J, with 10 bases between. Germline V gives CDR1 MNHEY, CDR2 SVGAGI. CDR3 coding DNA: TGTGCCAGCAGTTACTCGCCGGGACGGAATTCACCCCTCCACTTT. Amino acids: CASSYSPGRNSPLHF.

This clonotype was counted a single time. A much bigger clone sits one base away, suggesting this may be a read error. The chain links TRBV2 to TRBJ2-5; D is ambiguous. In germline, CDR1 is SNHLY, CDR2 FYNNEI. The CDR3 length is 12 residues. CDR3 amino acids: CSSTEGLGTQYF. CDR3 nucleotide sequence: TGTTCCAGCACTGAAGGGCTGGGGACCCAGTACTTC.

As for this clonotype: Being one base from a much bigger clone, this may be a read error. The chain is built from TRBV29-1 and TRBJ1-1; a weak D match, TRBD1 (5 bases). The CDR3 runs 13 residues. The germline V gene has CDR1 SQVTM and CDR2 ANQGSEA. The V and J ends lost 4 bases and 1 base respectively, with 10 bases between them. CDR3 loop: CSVGEGSNTEAFF. In DNA, the CDR3 is TGCAGCGTTGGGGAGGGGTCGAACACTGAAGCTTTCTTT.

This clonotype has more than one count but fewer than ten. V gene TRBV18 combines with J gene TRBJ1-1; 10 bases fit TRBD1. Germline V gene data show CDR1 as KGHSH and CDR2 as LQKENI. The trim removed 4 bases at V and 7 bases at J, leaving 3 bases unmatched. The CDR3 runs 13 residues. CDR3 region: CASSRDRGNEAFF. The CDR3 DNA sequence: TGTGCCAGCTCACGGGACAGGGGTAATGAAGCTTTCTTT.

This clonotype was detected many times. The DNA of the CDR3 is TGTGCCAGCAGCTTATTCGGGGGAAGCGAGGCTTTCTTT. Residues: CASSLFGGSEAFF. The chain uses TRBV7-3 and TRBJ1-1, with D possibly being TRBD1 (5 bases). The germline CDR1 and CDR2 sequences are SGHTA and FQGTGA. This CDR3 spans 13 amino acids. The V end lost 2 bases, the J end lost 11 bases, and 15 bases lay between the germline ends.

The chain links TRBV5-1 to TRBJ2-1; 10 bases match TRBD2. V shed 4 bases, J shed 0 bases, and the junction held 7 bases outside the gene matches. The length of the CDR3 is 17 residues. Germline-derived CDR1 and CDR2 are SGHRS and YFSETQ. CDR3 DNA sequence: TGCGCCAGCAGCCTAGCGGGGGCGCCGATCTCCTACAATGAGCAGTTCTTC. This codes for CASSLAGAPISYNEQFF.

The chain joins TRBV25-1 to TRBJ1-4; the D is unclear. The CDR3 is 16 amino acids. Between the trimmed V and J ends, which lost 6 bases and 5 bases, there was a span of 19 bases. Looked up from germline, CDR1 is MGHDK and CDR2 is SYGVNS. CDR3 in DNA: TGTGCCAGCAGCCAAGGATCCGGAGGAGTGAATGAAAAACTGTTTTTT. This translates into CASSQGSGGVNEKLFF.

This clonotype was detected ten times or more. This sequence joins TRBV11-2 and TRBJ1-2; weak D call: TRBD1 (5 bases). Germline V gene lookup returns CDR1 SGHAT and CDR2 FQNNGV. Trimming pared 5 bases from V and 12 bases from J, leaving 16 bases between. The CDR3 is 12 residues long. In DNA form, the CDR3 reads TGTGCCAGCAGCCTCACCTCAGGGCGTAACACCTTC. It is translated as CASSLTSGRNTF.

This clonotype appeared a few times. The V and J genes are TRBV20-1 and TRBJ2-7; D is perhaps TRBD2 (6 bases). V dropped 1 base and J dropped 5 bases, with 6 bases sitting between them. This CDR3 is 11 amino acids long. CDR1 and CDR2 from the germline V gene are DFQATT and SNEGSKA (reference sequence). CDR3 DNA: TGCAGTGCTAGAGCGGGAGACGAGCAGTACTTC. Translation: CSARAGDEQYF.

This clonotype was counted between two and nine times. The chain has TRBV6-5 and TRBJ2-5; D uncertain. CDR3 size: 14 residues. Germline assignment: CDR1 MNHEY and CDR2 SVGAGI. The germline V and J ends were trimmed by 6 bases and 4 bases, with 15 bases remaining between them. The CDR3 sequence is CASSPPHGRETQYF. CDR3 nucleotides: TGTGCCAGCAGCCCCCCACATGGTAGAGAGACCCAGTACTTC.

This clonotype was counted ten times or more. CDR3 sequence (DNA): TGTGCCAGCAGCTCGGAAGCGGGAGCTGCGCAGTATTTT. Protein product: CASSSEAGAAQYF. The chain combines TRBV11-2 with TRBJ2-3; the match to TRBD2 covers 8 bases. The CDR3 has 13 residues. Germline V gene data show CDR1 as SGHAT and CDR2 as FQNNGV. Unmatched junction bases numbered 7, after V lost 4 bases and J lost 10 bases.

For this clonotype: A much larger clone lies one base from this, so it may be a read error. The rearrangement links TRBV29-1 to TRBJ2-3; 7 nucleotides match TRBD2. Germline V gene data show CDR1 as SQVTM and CDR2 as ANQGSEA. The CDR3 is 16 amino acids. The CDR3 coding sequence is TGCAGCGTTGAAGATCGTCGCGTGACTAGCACAGATATGCAGTATTTT. Its protein product is CSVEDRRVTSTDMQYF.

There are many counts of this clonotype. The chain combines TRBV27 with TRBJ1-1, with D perhaps TRBD1 (5 bases). The CDR3 is 13 amino acids. Germline V gene sequence: CDR1 MNHEY, CDR2 SMNVEV (reference sequence). V shed 4 bases and J shed 7 bases, with 13 bases lying between them. CDR3 sequence: CASSYTGEGEAFF. CDR3 DNA sequence: TGTGCCAGCAGTTACACGGGGGAGGGTGAAGCTTTCTTT.